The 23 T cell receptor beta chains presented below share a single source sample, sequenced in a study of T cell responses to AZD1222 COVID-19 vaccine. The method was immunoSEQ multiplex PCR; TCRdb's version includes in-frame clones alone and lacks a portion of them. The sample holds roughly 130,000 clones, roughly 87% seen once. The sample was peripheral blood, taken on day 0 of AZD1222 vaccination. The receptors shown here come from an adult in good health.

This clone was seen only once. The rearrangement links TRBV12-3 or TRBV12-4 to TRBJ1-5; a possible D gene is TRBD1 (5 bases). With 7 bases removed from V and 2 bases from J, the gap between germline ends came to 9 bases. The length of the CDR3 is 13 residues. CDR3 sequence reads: CASTLTGNQPQHF. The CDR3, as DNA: TGTGCCAGCACCCTGACAGGCAATCAGCCCCAGCATTTT.

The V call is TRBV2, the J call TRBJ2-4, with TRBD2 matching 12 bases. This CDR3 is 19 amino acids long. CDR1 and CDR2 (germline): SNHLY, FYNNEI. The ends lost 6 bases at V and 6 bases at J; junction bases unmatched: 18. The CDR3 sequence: CASRGGSRTSGALGNIQYF. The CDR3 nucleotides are TGTGCCAGCAGGGGGGGATCGCGGACTAGCGGGGCCCTTGGAAACATTCAGTACTTC. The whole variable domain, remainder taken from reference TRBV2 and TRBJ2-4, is EPEVTQTPSHQVTQMGQEVILRCVPISNHLYFYWYRQILGQKVEFLVSFYNNEISEKSEIFDDQFSVERPDGSNFTLKIRSTKLEDSAMYFCASRGGSRTSGALGNIQYFGAGTRLSVL.

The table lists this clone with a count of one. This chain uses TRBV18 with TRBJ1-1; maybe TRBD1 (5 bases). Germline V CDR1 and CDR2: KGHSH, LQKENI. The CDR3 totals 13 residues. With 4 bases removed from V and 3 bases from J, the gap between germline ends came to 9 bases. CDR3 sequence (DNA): TGTGCCAGCTCACGCGGGACCGACACTGAAGCTTTCTTT. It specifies CASSRGTDTEAFF.

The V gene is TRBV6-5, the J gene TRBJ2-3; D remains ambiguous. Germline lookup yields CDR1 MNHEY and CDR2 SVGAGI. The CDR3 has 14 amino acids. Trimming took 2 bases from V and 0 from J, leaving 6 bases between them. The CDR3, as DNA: TGTGCCAGCAGTTACAAGGCTAGCACAGATACGCAGTATTTT. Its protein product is CASSYKASTDTQYF.

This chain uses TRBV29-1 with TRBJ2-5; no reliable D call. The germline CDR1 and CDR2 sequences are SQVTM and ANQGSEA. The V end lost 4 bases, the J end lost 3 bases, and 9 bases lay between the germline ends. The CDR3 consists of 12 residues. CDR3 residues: CSVVTHEETQYF. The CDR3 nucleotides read TGCAGCGTTGTGACTCATGAAGAGACCCAGTACTTC.

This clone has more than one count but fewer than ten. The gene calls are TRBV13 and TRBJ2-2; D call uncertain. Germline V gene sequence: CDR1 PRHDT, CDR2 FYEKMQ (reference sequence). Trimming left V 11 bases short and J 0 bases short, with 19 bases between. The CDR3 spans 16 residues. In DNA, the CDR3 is TGTGCCTCCTCCCCCAACGATGGGGCGAACACCGGGGAGCTGTTTTTT. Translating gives CASSPNDGANTGELFF.

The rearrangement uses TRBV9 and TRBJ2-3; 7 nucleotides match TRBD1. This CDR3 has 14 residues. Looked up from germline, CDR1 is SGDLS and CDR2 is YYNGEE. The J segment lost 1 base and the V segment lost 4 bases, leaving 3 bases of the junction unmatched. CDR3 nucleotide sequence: TGTGCCAGCAGCTCAGACAGGGGCACAGATACGCAGTATTTT. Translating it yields CASSSDRGTDTQYF. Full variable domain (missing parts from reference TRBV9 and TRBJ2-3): DSGVTQTPKHLITATGQRVTLRCSPRSGDLSVYWYQQSLDQGLQFLIQYYNGEERAKGNILERFSAQQFPDLHSELNLSSLELGDSALYFCASSSDRGTDTQYFGPGTRLTVL.

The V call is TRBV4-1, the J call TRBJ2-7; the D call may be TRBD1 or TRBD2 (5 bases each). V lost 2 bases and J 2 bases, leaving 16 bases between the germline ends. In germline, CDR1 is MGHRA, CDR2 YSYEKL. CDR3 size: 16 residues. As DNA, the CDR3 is TGCGCCAGCAGCCAAACTTCCAGGGAGATTCCCTACGAGCAGTACTTC. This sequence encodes CASSQTSREIPYEQYF.

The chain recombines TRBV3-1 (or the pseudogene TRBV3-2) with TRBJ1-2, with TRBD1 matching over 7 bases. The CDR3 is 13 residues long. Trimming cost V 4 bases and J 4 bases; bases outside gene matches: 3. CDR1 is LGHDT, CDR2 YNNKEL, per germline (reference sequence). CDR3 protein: CASSRRTGYGYTF. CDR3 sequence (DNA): TGTGCCAGCAGCCGCCGGACAGGCTATGGCTACACCTTC.

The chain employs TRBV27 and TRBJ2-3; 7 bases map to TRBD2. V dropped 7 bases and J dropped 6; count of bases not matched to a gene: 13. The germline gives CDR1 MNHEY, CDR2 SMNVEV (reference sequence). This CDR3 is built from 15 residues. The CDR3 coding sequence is TGTGCCAGCAAGTCCCTGGGGGGGGGTGGGGATACGCAGTATTTT. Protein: CASKSLGGGGDTQYF.

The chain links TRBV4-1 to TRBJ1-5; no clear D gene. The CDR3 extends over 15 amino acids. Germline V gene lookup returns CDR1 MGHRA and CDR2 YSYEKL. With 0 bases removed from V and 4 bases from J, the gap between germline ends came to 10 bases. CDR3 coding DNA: TGCGCCAGCAGCCAAGACTCCGGGAGGAATCAGCCCCAGCATTTT. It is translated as CASSQDSGRNQPQHF.

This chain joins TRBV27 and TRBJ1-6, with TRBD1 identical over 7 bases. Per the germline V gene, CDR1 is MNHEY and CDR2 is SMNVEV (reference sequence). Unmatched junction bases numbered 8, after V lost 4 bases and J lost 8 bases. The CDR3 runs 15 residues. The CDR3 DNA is TGTGCCAGCAGTTCCACCGGGACAGTTTATTCACCCCTCCACTTT. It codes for CASSSTGTVYSPLHF.

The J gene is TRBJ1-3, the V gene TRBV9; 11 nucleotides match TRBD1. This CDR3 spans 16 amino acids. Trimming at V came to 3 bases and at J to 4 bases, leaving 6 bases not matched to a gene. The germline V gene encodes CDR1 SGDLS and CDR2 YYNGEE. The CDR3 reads CASSGGQGAGGNTIYF. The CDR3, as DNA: TGTGCCAGCAGCGGTGGACAGGGGGCAGGGGGAAACACCATATATTTT.

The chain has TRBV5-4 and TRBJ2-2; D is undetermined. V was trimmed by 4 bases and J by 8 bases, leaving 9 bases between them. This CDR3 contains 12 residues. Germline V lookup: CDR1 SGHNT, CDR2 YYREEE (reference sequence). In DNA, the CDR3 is TGTGCCAGCAGCCCTTACAAAGGGGAGCTGTTTTTT. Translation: CASSPYKGELFF.

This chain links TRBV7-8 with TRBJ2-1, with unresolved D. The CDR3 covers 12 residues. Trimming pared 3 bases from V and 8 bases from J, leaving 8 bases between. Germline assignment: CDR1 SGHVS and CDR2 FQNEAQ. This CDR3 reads CASSFQRHEQFF. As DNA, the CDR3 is TGTGCCAGCAGCTTCCAGAGGCATGAGCAGTTCTTC.

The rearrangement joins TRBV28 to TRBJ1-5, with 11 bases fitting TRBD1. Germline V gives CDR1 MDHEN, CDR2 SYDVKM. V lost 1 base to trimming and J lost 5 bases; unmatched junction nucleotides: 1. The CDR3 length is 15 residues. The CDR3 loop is CASSLSGQGDQPQHF. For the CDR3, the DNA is TGTGCCAGCAGTTTATCGGGACAGGGGGATCAGCCCCAGCATTTT.

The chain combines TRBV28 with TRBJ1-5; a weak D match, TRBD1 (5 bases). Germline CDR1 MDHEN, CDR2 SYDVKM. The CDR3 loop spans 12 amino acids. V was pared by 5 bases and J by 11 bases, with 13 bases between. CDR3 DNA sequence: TGTGCCAGCAGTGGCGGACACAAGGCCCAGCATTTT. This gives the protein CASSGGHKAQHF.

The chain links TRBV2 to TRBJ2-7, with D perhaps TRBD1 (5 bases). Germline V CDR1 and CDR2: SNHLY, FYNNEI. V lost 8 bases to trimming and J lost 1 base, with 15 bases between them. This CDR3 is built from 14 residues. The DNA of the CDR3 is TGTGCCAGCGAAACAGTAGGGGAATCCTACGAGCAGTACTTC. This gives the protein CASETVGESYEQYF.

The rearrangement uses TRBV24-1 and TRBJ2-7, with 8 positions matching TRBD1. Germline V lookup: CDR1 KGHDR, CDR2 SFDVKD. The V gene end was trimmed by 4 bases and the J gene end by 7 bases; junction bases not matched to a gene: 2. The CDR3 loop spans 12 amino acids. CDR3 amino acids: CATSDTGGEQYF. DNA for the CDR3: TGTGCCACCAGTGACACAGGGGGGGAGCAGTACTTC.

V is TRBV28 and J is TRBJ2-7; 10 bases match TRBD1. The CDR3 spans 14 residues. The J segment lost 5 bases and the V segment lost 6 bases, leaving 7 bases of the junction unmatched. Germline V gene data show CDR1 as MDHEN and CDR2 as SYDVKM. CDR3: CASSSPDRGHEQYF. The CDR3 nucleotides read TGTGCCAGCAGCTCCCCCGACAGGGGGCACGAGCAGTACTTC.

The CDR3 sequence: CASSLLLQGEQGYTF. The CDR3 region has the DNA TGTGCCAGCAGCTTGTTACTACAGGGAGAACAGGGCTACACCTTC. The chain links TRBV5-4 to TRBJ1-2, with a possible D match to TRBD1 (6 bases). Trimming removed 1 base at V and 8 bases at J, with 18 bases between. Germline V CDR1 and CDR2: SGHNT, YYREEE (reference sequence). The CDR3 length is 15 residues.

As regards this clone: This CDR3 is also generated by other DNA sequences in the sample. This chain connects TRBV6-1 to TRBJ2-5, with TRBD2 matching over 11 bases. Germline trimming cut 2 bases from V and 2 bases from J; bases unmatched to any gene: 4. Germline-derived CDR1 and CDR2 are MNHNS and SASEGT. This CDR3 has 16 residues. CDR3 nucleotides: TGTGCCAGCAGTGAACTAGCGGGGGGCCCGCAAGAGACCCAGTACTTC. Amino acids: CASSELAGGPQETQYF.

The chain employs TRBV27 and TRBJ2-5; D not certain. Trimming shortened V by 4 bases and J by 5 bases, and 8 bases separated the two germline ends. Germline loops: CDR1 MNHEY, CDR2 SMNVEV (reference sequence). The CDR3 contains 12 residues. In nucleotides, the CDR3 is TGTGCCAGCAGTTACCTAGGCGAGACCCAGTACTTC. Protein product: CASSYLGETQYF.